Listed below are T cell receptor beta chains from one sample, sequenced in a study of CD4+ T cells in melanoma. The assay was immunoSEQ multiplex PCR, and TCRdb's table has in-frame clones only and misses some. The table records over 100,000 clones, about 90% of them present only once. Specimen: peripheral blood. Source of these receptors: a human donor with melanoma. CDR3s include the opening cysteine and the closing phenylalanine or tryptophan. D genes are given only for firm matches. Clone size is given for some rows only: seen once, a few or many times, or a class if the clone is expanded.

NA	TRBD2	TRBV2	TRBJ2-1	TGTGCCAGCACACTAGCGGCTGAGCAGTTCTTC	CASTLAAEQFF
NA	NA	TRBV4-2	TRBJ2-5	TGTGCCAGCAGCCAAGACCCCCAAGACCAAGAGACCCAGTACTTC	CASSQDPQDQETQYF
NA	NA	TRBV7-3	TRBJ1-4	TGTGCCAGCAGCTTAACAGGCAGACCAAATGAAAAACTGTTTTTT	CASSLTGRPNEKLFF
NA	NA	TRBV5-5	TRBJ2-1	TGTGCCAGCAGCCTGGCCCCTTCTTCCACCTACAATGAGCAGTTCTTC	CASSLAPSSTYNEQFF
NA	NA	TRBV28	TRBJ1-1	TGTGCCAGCAGTTTAAGCCGACAAGTGAACACTGAAGCTTTCTTT	CASSLSRQVNTEAFF
few	TRBD1	TRBV12-5	TRBJ2-2	TGTGCTAGTGGTCGGGACAGCCAGAACACCGGGGAGCTGTTTTTT	CASGRDSQNTGELFF
NA	TRBD2	TRBV7-3	TRBJ2-1	TGTGCCAGCAGTTCGCTAGCGGGTGAGCAGTTCTTC	CASSSLAGEQFF
NA	NA	TRBV11-2	TRBJ2-5	TGTGCCAGCAGCTCTACGACAGGAATCCAGACCCAGTACTTC	CASSSTTGIQTQYF
NA	NA	TRBV9	TRBJ2-7	TGTGCCAGCAGCCCACCGGGGCCACGAGCGGGCGAGCAGTACTTC	CASSPPGPRAGEQYF
NA	NA	TRBV7-2	TRBJ2-5	TGTGCCAGCAGCTCGAGCACAGGGAAGCAAGAGACCCAGTACTTC	CASSSSTGKQETQYF
NA	NA	TRBV6-6	TRBJ1-5	TGTGCCAGCAGTTCAGGGCTCCTGACCCAGCCCCAGCATTTT	CASSSGLLTQPQHF
NA	NA	TRBV7-8	TRBJ2-7	TGTGCCAGCAGCCCGCGGAGTGGGGCTCTAGACTACGAGCAGTACTTC	CASSPRSGALDYEQYF